This T cell receptor beta chain was obtained from a study of spatial heterogeneity in lung cancer. Study-level information: Detected beta-chain sequences consistently exceeded alpha-chain sequences. Study observations and caveats: Ubiquitous, expanded tumor-derived TCRs were more frequently observed in blood at resection than at follow-up.

TCR cDNA molecules were tagged individually, and each one carried a unique molecular identifier. TCRdb re-called the 5' RACE reads with MiXCR, one entry per CDR3 protein. The sample consists of around 110,000 distinct CDR3 sequences, about 12% of them appearing once. Time point meaning: blood at routine non-recurrence follow-up after resection. No cell sorting; template was whole RNA from tumor, lung tissue or PBMC. This clonotype was picked up many times. What it binds is unknown. The V segment lost 0 bases and the J segment 0 bases; nucleotides outside the gene matches: 8. The germline gives CDR1 DFQATT, CDR2 SNEGSKA (reference sequence). The CDR3 runs to 16 residues.

The input for sequencing was PBMCs, taken at follow-up. This chain uses TRBV20-1 with TRBJ2-7; TRBD1 matches at 7 bases. The sequence was collected from a male donor with early-stage non-small cell lung cancer. This CDR3 reads CSARDQTGMSSYEQYF. CDR3 coding DNA: TGCAGTGCTAGAGATCAGACAGGGATGAGCTCCTACGAGCAGTACTTC.